This TCR beta chain appears in the sequencing data of a study of shared clonotypes between healthy human individuals. Turning to the study itself: CD4 naive and CD4 memory each took three plates per donor, while CD8 naive took two and CD8 memory one.

This clone was found once. Genomic DNA from each subset was divided evenly over several immunoSEQ plates. TCRdb's table, derived via immunoSEQ multiplex PCR, lists solely in-frame clones and lacks some. The table lists 950,000 to 1,100,000 clones, 70% to 80% of them singletons, with roughly 1.5% in the top ten. Germline lookup yields CDR1 SGHTA and CDR2 FQGNSA. This CDR3 is 13 amino acids long. V was clipped by 1 base and J by 3 bases, with 7 bases between them. Sequenced input: memory CD4+ T cells sorted from blood. Subset noted: CD45RA-negative fraction. The V gene is TRBV7-2, the J gene TRBJ2-7; D is undetermined. This clonotype originated in a young man in good health. This CDR3 reads CASSLGPDYEQYF. CDR3 DNA: TGTGCCAGCAGCTTAGGCCCGGACTACGAGCAGTACTTC.